Below, 25 T cell receptor beta chains from the same sample are listed, as sequenced in a study of beta chain features in type 1 diabetes. Expressed TCRB transcripts were sequenced because the entire RNA isolate underwent reverse transcription. The table came from immunoSEQ multiplex PCR; TCRdb's copy has only in-frame clones and leaves some out. The table includes 900,000 or so clones, 17% detected once. Sequenced material: naive CD4+ T cells from blood. These TCRs come from a woman aged 18-35 years in good health.

This clone was recorded a few times. The rearrangement joins TRBV28 to TRBJ1-5; D remains unclear. The CDR3 totals 13 residues. Germline V lookup: CDR1 MDHEN, CDR2 SYDVKM. V was clipped by 5 bases and J by 3 bases, with 8 bases between them. The DNA for the CDR3 is TGTGCCAGCAGTGAACCTCTCAATCAGCCCCAGCATTTT. As protein: CASSEPLNQPQHF. Looking up the rest from reference TRBV28 and TRBJ1-5 gives the full variable domain: DVKVTQSSRYLVKRTGEKVFLECVQDMDHENMFWYRQDPGLGLRLIYFSYDVKMKEKGDIPEGYSVSREKKERFSLILESASTNQTSMYLCASSEPLNQPQHFGDGTRLSIL.

V usage is TRBV5-4 and J usage is TRBJ2-1; TRBD2 is a possible D gene (6 bases). Germline V gene sequence: CDR1 SGHNT, CDR2 YYREEE (reference sequence). Trimming removed 0 bases from V and 2 bases from J, with 12 bases in between. The CDR3 sequence is 16 residues long. CDR3 sequence reads: CASSLAGVVPYNEQFF. As DNA, the CDR3 is TGTGCCAGCAGCTTGGCGGGAGTGGTCCCCTACAATGAGCAGTTCTTC.

This clone turned up a few times. The CDR3 DNA reads as TGCAGTGCCAAGAGCAATCAGCCCCAGCATTTT. Protein sequence: CSAKSNQPQHF. This rearrangement joins TRBV20-1 to TRBJ1-5; D gene uncertain. Trimming removed 6 bases at V and 1 base at J, with 4 bases between. The CDR3 is 11 amino acids. From germline, CDR1 is DFQATT and CDR2 SNEGSKA (reference sequence).

This clone was detected only a few times. This rearrangement joins TRBV29-1 to TRBJ1-2; no definite D call. There are 12 residues in the CDR3. Between the trimmed V and J ends, which lost 5 bases and 2 bases, there was a span of 9 bases. Germline loops: CDR1 SQVTM, CDR2 ANQGSEA. The CDR3 loop reads CSVSAGNYGYTF. The CDR3 DNA is TGCAGCGTTTCCGCCGGGAACTATGGCTACACCTTC.

The chain links TRBV29-1 to TRBJ2-3; 11 bases are shared with TRBD2. Looked up from germline, CDR1 is SQVTM and CDR2 is ANQGSEA. The CDR3 loop spans 14 amino acids. Trimming removed 5 bases from V and 3 bases from J; junction bases left unmatched: 4. The CDR3 reads CSVLTSGITDTQYF. The CDR3 nucleotides are TGCAGCGTTTTGACTAGCGGGATAACAGATACGCAGTATTTT.

The J gene is TRBJ2-2, the V gene TRBV5-4; possible D gene TRBD2, 6 bases. This CDR3 region has 16 residues. Looked up from germline, CDR1 is SGHNT and CDR2 is YYREEE (reference sequence). Trimming removed 2 bases at V and 1 base at J, with 12 bases between. DNA of the CDR3: TGTGCCAGCAGCTTTGGCGGGATAAGGAACACCGGGGAGCTGTTTTTT. Protein: CASSFGGIRNTGELFF.

The chain recombines TRBV2 with TRBJ2-3, with TRBD1 as a possible D gene (5 bases). Germline assignment: CDR1 SNHLY and CDR2 FYNNEI. The CDR3 totals 14 residues. V was pared by 8 bases and J by 2 bases, with 14 bases between. CDR3 in DNA: TGTGCCAGCCAGGGCAGCGTATCCACAGATACGCAGTATTTT. This translates into CASQGSVSTDTQYF. The full variable domain, its missing parts supplied by reference TRBV2 and TRBJ2-3, is EPEVTQTPSHQVTQMGQEVILRCVPISNHLYFYWYRQILGQKVEFLVSFYNNEISEKSEIFDDQFSVERPDGSNFTLKIRSTKLEDSAMYFCASQGSVSTDTQYFGPGTRLTVL.

This clone was observed a handful of times. J is TRBJ2-7 and V is TRBV5-1, with D tentatively TRBD1 (6 bases). The V gene lost 3 bases and the J gene lost 2 bases, with 12 bases spanning the gap. The germline V gene encodes CDR1 SGHRS and CDR2 YFSETQ. The CDR3 contains 14 residues. Here the CDR3 DNA reads TGCGCCAGCAGCTGGGGGCAGATAGCCTACGAGCAGTACTTC. It encodes CASSWGQIAYEQYF. The full variable domain, in which reference TRBV5-1 and TRBJ2-7 provide the parts outside the CDR3, is KAGVTQTPRYLIKTRGQQVTLSCSPISGHRSVSWYQQTPGQGLQFLFEYFSETQRNKGNFPGRFSGRQFSNSRSEMNVSTLELGDSALYLCASSWGQIAYEQYFGPGTRLTVT.

This clone appeared a few times. The V and J genes are TRBV9 and TRBJ1-3; D remains unclear. Trimming stripped 2 bases from V and 3 bases from J, with 9 bases between. Germline-derived CDR1 and CDR2 are SGDLS and YYNGEE. The CDR3 is 14 amino acids. Here the CDR3 reads CASSVGAHGNTIYF. The CDR3 nucleotides read TGTGCCAGCAGCGTGGGCGCTCATGGAAACACCATATATTTT.

About this clone itself: This CDR3 is also generated by other DNA sequences in the sample. The J gene is TRBJ2-2, the V gene TRBV2; D unclear. This CDR3 is 13 amino acids long. Germline V lookup: CDR1 SNHLY, CDR2 FYNNEI. Trimming stripped 3 bases from V and 4 bases from J, with 6 bases between. The DNA for the CDR3 is TGTGCCAGCAGTGAGTCCGGCACCGGGGAGCTGTTTTTT. Translated, it gives CASSESGTGELFF.

This chain joins TRBV19 and TRBJ1-4; 7 bases map to TRBD1. This CDR3 region has 15 residues. The junction had 8 bases not matched to a gene; V was cut back by 5 bases and J by 5 bases. Germline assignment: CDR1 LNHDA and CDR2 SQIVND (reference sequence). CDR3 in amino acids: CASSPPRGTNEKLFF. CDR3 nucleotide sequence: TGTGCCAGTAGTCCCCCCAGGGGGACGAATGAAAAACTGTTTTTT.

The rearrangement joins TRBV10-3 to TRBJ2-6, with D unresolved. V was shortened by 2 bases and J by 4 bases, with 9 bases between the two germline ends. Germline loops: CDR1 ENHRY, CDR2 SYGVKD. The length of the CDR3 is 15 residues. The CDR3 region is CAISEIGSGANVLTF. CDR3 bases: TGTGCCATCAGTGAGATCGGTTCCGGGGCCAACGTCCTGACTTTC.

The V gene is TRBV7-2, the J gene TRBJ2-7; 7 positions agree with TRBD1. V lost 2 bases to trimming and J lost 3 bases; unmatched junction nucleotides: 4. Germline lookup yields CDR1 SGHTA and CDR2 FQGNSA. CDR3 length: 14 amino acids. The CDR3 bases are TGTGCCAGCAGCTTAACGAGGACAGGCTACGAGCAGTACTTC. It encodes CASSLTRTGYEQYF.

The table lists this clone with a few counts. The V call is TRBV6-4, the J call TRBJ1-1; no firm D call. Looked up from germline, CDR1 is MRHNA and CDR2 is SNTAGT. The CDR3 loop spans 13 amino acids. V shed 2 bases and J shed 1 base, with 5 bases lying between them. In DNA form, the CDR3 reads TGTGCCAGCAGTGACCAGTGGAACACTGAAGCTTTCTTT. Its protein is CASSDQWNTEAFF.

The rearrangement uses TRBV2 and TRBJ1-1; D remains unclear. V was pared by 3 bases and J by 1 base, with 6 bases between. CDR1 is SNHLY, CDR2 FYNNEI, per germline. CDR3 length equals 13 residues. CDR3 bases: TGTGCCAGCAGTGATGAGTCGAACACTGAAGCTTTCTTT. Amino acid sequence: CASSDESNTEAFF.

This clone was recorded a few times. The genes are TRBV10-2 and TRBJ1-1; D not resolved. V was cut by 7 bases and J by 0 bases, with 12 bases left in between. CDR1 and CDR2 (germline): WSHSY, SAAADI. The CDR3 spans 14 residues. CDR3 coding DNA: TGCGCCAGCAAGTCGGATTATATGAACACTGAAGCTTTCTTT. It specifies CASKSDYMNTEAFF.

The chain employs TRBV19 and TRBJ2-5; D gene uncertain. This CDR3 contains 13 residues. Germline loops: CDR1 LNHDA, CDR2 SQIVND (reference sequence). Trimming took off 4 bases at V and 5 bases at J, with 11 bases between the two ends. Here the CDR3 reads CASSTRTLETQYF. The CDR3 coding sequence is TGTGCCAGTAGTACAAGGACGTTGGAGACCCAGTACTTC.

This clone was seen a handful of times. This chain links TRBV18 with TRBJ2-6; D ambiguous. CDR1 KGHSH and CDR2 LQKENI come from the germline V gene. Trimming stripped 4 bases from V and 0 bases from J, with 10 bases between. The CDR3 consists of 16 residues. The CDR3 DNA is TGTGCCAGCTCACTAGCCCCCAGCTCTGGGGCCAACGTCCTGACTTTC. Protein: CASSLAPSSGANVLTF. The whole variable domain, filled in from reference TRBV18 and TRBJ2-6, reads NAGVMQNPRHLVRRRGQEARLRCSPMKGHSHVYWYRQLPEEGLKFMVYLQKENIIDESGMPKERFSAEFPKEGPSILRIQQVVRGDSAAYFCASSLAPSSGANVLTFGAGSRLTVL.

The chain combines TRBV28 with TRBJ2-3; D might be TRBD1 (5 bases). Trimming took off 3 bases at V and 4 bases at J, with 11 bases between the two ends. Germline V lookup: CDR1 MDHEN, CDR2 SYDVKM. The CDR3 totals 14 residues. This chain's CDR3 is CASSFSQQADTQYF. CDR3 coding DNA: TGTGCCAGCAGTTTCTCCCAACAGGCAGATACGCAGTATTTT.

There are a few counts of this clone. The J gene is TRBJ2-2, the V gene TRBV7-2, with D perhaps matching TRBD1 (5 bases). Deletions cut 5 bases from V and 1 base from J, with 8 bases between. The CDR3 sequence is 14 residues long. From germline, CDR1 is SGHTA and CDR2 FQGNSA. CDR3 coding DNA: TGTGCCAGCAGCGGCGGACAGAACACCGGGGAGCTGTTTTTT. Translating gives CASSGGQNTGELFF.

The chain recombines TRBV9 with TRBJ1-2; 9 nucleotides match TRBD1. V dropped 0 bases and J dropped 8; count of bases not matched to a gene: 11. The CDR3 runs to 16 residues. CDR1 is SGDLS and CDR2 is YYNGEE in the germline V gene. The CDR3 nucleotides read TGTGCCAGCAGCGTAGGGAACAGGGGGCGTTCAGGAGGCTACACCTTC. Translating gives CASSVGNRGRSGGYTF.

On this clone itself: The sample contains more than one DNA sequence encoding this CDR3. The CDR3 spells CASSYGGSNNEQFF. The CDR3 coding sequence is TGTGCCAGCAGTTACGGAGGGAGTAACAATGAGCAGTTCTTC. The chain carries TRBV6-6 and TRBJ2-1; maybe TRBD2 (6 bases). Germline V gives CDR1 MNHNY, CDR2 SVGAGI (reference sequence). V was shortened by 2 bases and J by 5 bases, with 10 bases between the two germline ends. The CDR3 runs 14 residues.

This clone occurred a few times. In DNA, the CDR3 is TGTGCCAGCACCAGACAGGGGAGAGAGACCCAGTACTTC. It specifies CASTRQGRETQYF. This sequence joins TRBV25-1 and TRBJ2-5, with 8 bases identical to TRBD1. From germline, CDR1 is MGHDK and CDR2 SYGVNS. This CDR3 has 13 residues. J was trimmed by 4 bases and V by 7 bases; bases with no gene match: 5.

The chain has TRBV28 and TRBJ1-2; D ambiguous. This CDR3 spans 11 amino acids. V lost 1 base and J 14 bases, leaving 11 bases between the germline ends. Germline CDR1 and CDR2: MDHEN and SYDVKM. The CDR3 region has the DNA TGTGCCAGCAGTTTATCGGTAAATCGGACCTTC. As protein: CASSLSVNRTF.

This clone has only a few counts. The chain combines TRBV14 with TRBJ1-2; TRBD1 might be the D (6 bases). Deletions cut 3 bases from V and 0 bases from J, with 14 bases between. Germline lookup yields CDR1 SGHDN and CDR2 FVKESK. The CDR3 length is 16 residues. The DNA of the CDR3 is TGTGCCAGCAGCCACATTCCGGGACACGCTAACTATGGCTACACCTTC. Its protein product is CASSHIPGHANYGYTF.